This note documents a single T cell receptor beta chain sequence. Its specificity is not known. The entry originates in a study of cytomegalovirus exposure and HLA in healthy donors. Study results and caveats: Cytomegalovirus association was listed for under 200 TCR beta chains.

The PCR employed 60 Vbeta primers together with 13 Jbeta primers. Repertoires were generated with immunoSEQ multiplex PCR, while TCRdb's copy carries only in-frame clones and drops some. This sample carries 150,000 to 200,000 clones, roughly 77% of them seen once, and the ten largest clones take approximately 2%. The V end was cut by 0 bases, the J end by 0 bases, with 13 bases between. CDR1 is MGHRA and CDR2 is YSYEKL in the germline V gene. The CDR3 is 17 amino acids. Sequenced: PBMCs. This clonotype originated in a young woman in good health and CMV-seronegative. The chain is built from TRBV4-1 and TRBJ2-3, with D maybe TRBD2 (7 bases). The CDR3 here is CASSQDPPGGSTDTQYF. In DNA, the CDR3 is TGCGCCAGCAGCCAAGATCCCCCGGGGGGCAGCACAGATACGCAGTATTTT.